The clone carrying this TCR beta chain was observed a single time. Its antigen remains unknown. CDR3 length: 12 residues. Germline V gene sequence: CDR1 LGHNA, CDR2 YSLEER. V dropped 1 base and J dropped 7 bases, with 7 bases sitting between them. The source of the sample is a study of cytomegalovirus exposure and HLA in healthy donors. Overall study findings and caveats: Later analysis placed DRB1 highest and HLA-C lowest in TCR association rates, which differed by HLA locus. Certain sequence variants were highly shared and formed a cluster, and this cluster was likely a sequencing artifact.

Vbeta (60) and Jbeta (13) primers were used in the PCR. TCRdb keeps only in-frame clones here, not all; method: immunoSEQ multiplex PCR. This table has 80,000 or so clones, roughly 82% appearing once. The TCR comes from a male donor in good health and CMV-seropositive. The sample taken for sequencing was PBMCs. The chain joins TRBV4-3 to TRBJ1-2, with D tentatively TRBD1 (5 bases). CDR3 in amino acids: CASSQVGAGYTF. The CDR3 nucleotides read TGCGCCAGCAGCCAAGTAGGGGCTGGCTACACCTTC.